The clone carrying this TCR beta chain was counted a few times. In the authors' workflow: The assay estimated nucleated cells by amplifying reference gene primers. Profiling relied on immunoSEQ multiplex PCR, and the TCRdb table lists in-frame clones only, not all of them. Clone size and the V and J calls come from that table; the DNA yielded D and trimming. The repertoire includes some 100,000 clones, 85% to 90% of them detected once, and roughly 19% sits in the top ten. The data were obtained in a study of blood T cell repertoires in COVID-19. Study-wide context: Samples taken during acute and convalescent COVID-19 were collected in the United States, Italy and Spain. From T cells, B-cell-depleted T cells, or PBMCs came the material, which was cDNA or gDNA.

Per the germline V gene, CDR1 is LNHDA and CDR2 is SQIVND (reference sequence). The CDR3 has 16 residues. The V and J ends lost 7 bases and 3 bases, in that order; junction bases with no gene match: 8. The chain employs TRBV19 and TRBJ2-2, with 10 bases fitting TRBD2. Sequencing input: peripheral blood. This TCR came from a human donor with acute or convalescent COVID-19. The donor label of this sample is uncertain. In nucleotides, the CDR3 is TGTGCCAGTAAGAAACAGCTAGCGGGGGACACCGGGGAGCTGTTTTTT. Residues: CASKKQLAGDTGELFF.